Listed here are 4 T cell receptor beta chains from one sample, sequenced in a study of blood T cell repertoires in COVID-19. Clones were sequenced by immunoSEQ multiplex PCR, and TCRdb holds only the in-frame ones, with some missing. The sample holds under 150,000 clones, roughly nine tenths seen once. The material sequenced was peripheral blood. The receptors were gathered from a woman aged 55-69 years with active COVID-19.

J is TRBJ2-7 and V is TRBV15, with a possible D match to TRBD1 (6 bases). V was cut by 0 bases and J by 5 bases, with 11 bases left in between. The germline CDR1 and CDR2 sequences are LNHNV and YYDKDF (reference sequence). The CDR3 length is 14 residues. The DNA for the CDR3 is TGTGCCACCAGCAGAGACAGGGGCTTCGACGAGCAGTACTTC. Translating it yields CATSRDRGFDEQYF.

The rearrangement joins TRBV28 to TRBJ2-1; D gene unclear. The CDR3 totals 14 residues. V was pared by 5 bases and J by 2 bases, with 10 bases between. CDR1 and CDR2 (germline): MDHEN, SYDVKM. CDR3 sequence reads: CASSLPTTYNEQFF. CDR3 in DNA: TGTGCCAGCAGTCTTCCAACTACCTACAATGAGCAGTTCTTC.

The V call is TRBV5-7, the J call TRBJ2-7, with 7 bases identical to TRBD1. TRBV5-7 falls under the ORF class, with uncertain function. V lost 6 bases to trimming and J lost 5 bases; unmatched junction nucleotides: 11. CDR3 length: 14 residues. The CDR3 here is CASNRQGRNDEQYF. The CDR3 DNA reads TGTGCCAGCAATAGACAGGGCAGGAACGACGAGCAGTACTTC.

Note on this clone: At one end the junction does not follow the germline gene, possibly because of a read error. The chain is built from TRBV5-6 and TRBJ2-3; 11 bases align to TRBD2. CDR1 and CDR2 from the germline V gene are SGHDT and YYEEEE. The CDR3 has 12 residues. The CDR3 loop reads CGSGRATDTQYF. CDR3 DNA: TGCGGTAGCGGGAGGGCAACAGATACGCAGTATTTT.